This T cell receptor beta chain was identified during a study of memory CD4+ T cells and cytomegalovirus serostatus. The sort gate was single viable CD3+CD4+CD8-CD45RO+ cells for memory CD4+ T cells. Donors' CMV status reflects serum IgG against pp150, pp28, p38, p52. Clones were sequenced by immunoSEQ multiplex PCR, and TCRdb holds only the in-frame ones, with some missing. The sample lists tens of thousands of clones; 75% to 85% were seen once. Overall study results and limits: CMV serostatus prediction reached median AUC approximately 0.95, or 0.91 with US-trained model. CD4+ memory repertoires contained 67 of 164 reported CMV TCRbeta sequences.

As concerns this clone: Its specificity is unknown.

CDR3 size: 15 residues. The junction had 10 bases not matched to a gene; V was cut back by 5 bases and J by 4 bases. Germline V CDR1 and CDR2: SGHTA, FQGNSA. This TCR derives from an adult in good health and CMV-seronegative. Sample: memory CD4+ T cells from blood. The chain recombines TRBV7-2 with TRBJ1-1, with 7 positions matching TRBD1. CDR3 region: CASSRRGASSTEAFF. The CDR3 nucleotides read TGTGCCAGCAGCCGCAGGGGGGCCAGTAGCACTGAAGCTTTCTTT.